This entry is about one T cell receptor (beta chain). Its target is unknown. The PCR was carried out with 60 Vbeta primers and 13 Jbeta primers. Clones were sequenced by immunoSEQ multiplex PCR, and TCRdb holds only the in-frame ones, with some missing. The sample carries approximately 120,000 clones, approximately 75% recorded once. The entry originates in a study of cytomegalovirus exposure and HLA in healthy donors. Overall study results and limits: Earlier analysis found most TCR beta V segments productive about 87% or about 30% of the time. In a later analysis, compared with equally common non-associated chains, HLA-associated beta chains were more expanded. One variant, a missense change in DCLRE1C, was linked in a later analysis to TCR beta V- and J-gene trimming.

CDR3 size: 14 residues. Germline V gene sequence: CDR1 LNHDA, CDR2 SQIVND (reference sequence). With 1 base removed from V and 6 bases from J, the gap between germline ends came to 13 bases. The source is a man aged 30-40 years in good health and CMV-seronegative. This chain links TRBV19 with TRBJ2-7; D might be TRBD2 (5 bases). The source material was PBMCs. CDR3 loop: CASSIGTGSLEQYF. The CDR3 DNA follows: TGTGCCAGTAGTATAGGGACTGGGTCCCTCGAGCAGTACTTC.